This TCR beta chain was sequenced in a study of human T cells and chemical hapten exposure. Study-wide context: Among samples, TCR yields varied mainly because of small differences in pooled library volume.

CDR3 length: 14 residues. Germline CDR1 SGHRS, CDR2 YFSETQ. Trimming removed 0 bases from V and 3 bases from J, with 9 bases in between. Study conclusions and caveats: Expanded TCRs were compared with controls, and the expanded TCRs formed significantly more large CDR3 similarity clusters.

To note about this clonotype: The target antigen is unknown.

TCRdb ran MiXCR on the RACE reads and lists one entry per CDR3 protein. The table lists some 190,000 distinct CDR3 sequences, about 20% of them singletons. Noted time point: patch test 1, 2 weeks after DPC sensitization. The treatment is: therapeutic diphenylcyclopropenone sensitization with weekly scalp DPC. The chain employs TRBV5-1 and TRBJ2-5; weak D call: TRBD2 (5 bases). This receptor was obtained from a woman in her forties or fifties with alopecia areata. Some clones in this sample may be carry-over from other donors' samples. The specimen comprised whole blood, sampled in connection with sensitization to the hapten diphenylcyclopropenone (DPC). CDR3 sequence (DNA): TGCGCCAGCAGCTTGGATCCGGGGAAAGAGACCCAGTACTTC. This translates into CASSLDPGKETQYF.